The subject of this entry is one TCR beta chain. Its antigen is unknown. The record has no base qualities; no much larger clone is one base away. From the cysteine through the phenylalanine, the CDR3 covers 14 amino acids. Left in the record is the CDR3 DNA by itself, 42 bases read in frame from the first base. The V end loses 6 bases and the J end loses 2 bases, and a stretch of 14 bases separates them. CDR1 and CDR2 (SNHLY, FYNNEI) derive from the germline V gene. The data derive from a study of T cell responses to AZD1222 COVID-19 vaccine (dated by TCRdb to about 2021). Regarding the complete study: AZD1222 recipients whose second dose came at about 4 weeks and those whose second dose came at about 12 weeks were combined into one group, since spike-specific TCR depth and breadth did not differ between the two schedules. A total of roughly 240 trial participants underwent TCR sequencing, of whom nearly 210 received two doses of AZD1222 and about 25 received two doses of the MenACWY control vaccine. Trial participants were enrolled by age into 18-55, 56-69 and 70-plus year subgroups, with around 140, 26 and 57 TCR-sequenced participants respectively.

Interpreted using the paper, the time point label stands for: baseline before first vaccination. Vaccinee samples were obtained from the UK trials COV001 and COV002, which included a single-blind randomized controlled phase 2/3 trial of AZD1222 (ChAdOx1 nCoV-19) in healthy adults. Trial participant PBMC samples were collected at day 0 and day 28 after the second dose for TCRbeta chain sequencing. Findings and caveats that apply to the study as a whole: Epitopes outside the regions mutated in the B.1.351 and B.1.1.7 variants were reportedly recognized by nearly half of the unique spike-specific TCRs. CD4 TCRs associated with the vaccine covered the entire spike protein, and the dominant responses were in regions 160-218 and 743-854. Because no day 14 peak-response samples were available, the repertoires could be characterized only after the peak T cell response. Participants were mostly white British and included more females than males, and it was suggested by the authors that clonal diversity may have been underestimated. After two AZD1222 doses, both the breadth and the depth of spike-specific TCRs were significantly higher than at day 0 and than in MenACWY recipients. Conclusions about previously exposed vaccinees were limited because only six AZD1222 recipients were SARS-CoV-2 seropositive at baseline. The 56-69-year group was small, and its depth increase did not reach significance, likely because of low power.

The CDR3 regions of human TCRbeta chains were subjected to immunosequencing. In the source study's methods: Repertoire TCRs were matched against a reference library of SARS-CoV-2-specific TCRs generated with the MIRA antigen-specificity platform. Breadth was defined as the fraction of unique TCRs that were SARS-CoV-2-associated, and depth was defined as the fraction of total T cells that were SARS-CoV-2-associated. Each spike-specific TCR was assigned to its reactive spike region and to a CD4 or CD8 class using the MIRA data. Log10-transformed breadth and depth values were compared by one-way ANOVA with Sidak's multiple comparisons tests. Here the immuneACCESS table is served through TCRdb, limited to in-frame sequences with V and J called. Missing clones are a known gap in these copies; in checked studies unresolved V genes cover under half, and the rest lacks a known reason. Clone size and V and J calls were adopted from that table, with D and trimming inferred from the DNA. This sample gives about 150,000 clones in total; 93% of them show up just once. The top ten clonotypes cover 4.5% to 5.5% of the sample.

This receptor chain uses TRBV2 and TRBJ2-7, with the D segment possibly TRBD1 or TRBD2, each aligning over 5 bases. The starting material was peripheral blood, obtained on day 0 of AZD1222 vaccination. This sequence was found in an adult in good health. The DNA is TGTGCCAGCAGCCGGGGACCGGGAACCTACGAGCAGTACTTC. Translated, it gives CASSRGPGTYEQYF.